The present T cell receptor beta chain was sequenced within a study of blood T cell repertoires in COVID-19. As for the study in general: The origin of the acute and convalescent COVID-19 samples was the United States, Italy and Spain. PBMCs, B-cell-depleted T cells, or T cells were the source of the cDNA or gDNA that made up the material.

Some clones are missing from TCRdb's copy, which holds only in-frame ones; the method was immunoSEQ multiplex PCR. The table records tens of thousands of clones, around 90% of them present only once. The V and J ends lost 0 bases and 4 bases respectively, with 13 bases between them. This CDR3 is built from 16 residues. The germline V gene has CDR1 WSHSY and CDR2 SAAADI. This clonotype originated in a human donor in a cohort sampled during active COVID-19. The chain is built from TRBV10-2 and TRBJ1-5, with D tentatively TRBD1 (6 bases). What was sequenced was peripheral blood. The CDR3 bases are TGCGCCAGCAGTGAGTCGGGGGGGGCCGGGAATCAGCCCCAGCATTTT. Amino acids: CASSESGGAGNQPQHF.